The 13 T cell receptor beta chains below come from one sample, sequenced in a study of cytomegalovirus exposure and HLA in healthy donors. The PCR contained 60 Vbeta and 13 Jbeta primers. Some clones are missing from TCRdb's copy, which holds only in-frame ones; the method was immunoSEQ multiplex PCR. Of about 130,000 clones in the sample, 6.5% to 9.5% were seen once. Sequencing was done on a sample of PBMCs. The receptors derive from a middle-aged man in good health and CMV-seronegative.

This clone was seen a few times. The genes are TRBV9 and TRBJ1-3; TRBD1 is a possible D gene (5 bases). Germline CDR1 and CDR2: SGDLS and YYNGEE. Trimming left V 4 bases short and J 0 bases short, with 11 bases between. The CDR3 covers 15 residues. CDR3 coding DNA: TGTGCCAGCAGCCCAAGGGGTAACTCTGGAAACACCATATATTTT. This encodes CASSPRGNSGNTIYF.

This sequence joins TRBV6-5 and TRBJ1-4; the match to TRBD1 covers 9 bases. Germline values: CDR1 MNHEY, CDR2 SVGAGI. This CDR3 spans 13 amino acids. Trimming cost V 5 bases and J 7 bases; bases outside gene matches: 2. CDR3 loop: CASSTGGGEKLFF. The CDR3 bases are TGTGCCAGCAGTACAGGGGGCGGTGAAAAACTGTTTTTT.

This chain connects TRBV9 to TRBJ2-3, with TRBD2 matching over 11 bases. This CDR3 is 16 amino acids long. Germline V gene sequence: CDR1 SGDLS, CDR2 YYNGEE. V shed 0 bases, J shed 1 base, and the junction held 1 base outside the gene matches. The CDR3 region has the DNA TGTGCCAGCAGCGTAGATAGCGGGGGGGGCACAGATACGCAGTATTTT. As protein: CASSVDSGGGTDTQYF. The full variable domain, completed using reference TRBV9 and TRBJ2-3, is DSGVTQTPKHLITATGQRVTLRCSPRSGDLSVYWYQQSLDQGLQFLIQYYNGEERAKGNILERFSAQQFPDLHSELNLSSLELGDSALYFCASSVDSGGGTDTQYFGPGTRLTVL.

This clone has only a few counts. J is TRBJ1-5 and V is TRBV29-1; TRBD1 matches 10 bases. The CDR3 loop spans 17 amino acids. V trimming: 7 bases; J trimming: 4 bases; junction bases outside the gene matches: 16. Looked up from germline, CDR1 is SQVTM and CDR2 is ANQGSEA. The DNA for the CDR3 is TGCAGCGGTCAGATTCCGGGACAGGGGACGAAAAATCAGCCCCAGCATTTT. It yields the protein CSGQIPGQGTKNQPQHF.

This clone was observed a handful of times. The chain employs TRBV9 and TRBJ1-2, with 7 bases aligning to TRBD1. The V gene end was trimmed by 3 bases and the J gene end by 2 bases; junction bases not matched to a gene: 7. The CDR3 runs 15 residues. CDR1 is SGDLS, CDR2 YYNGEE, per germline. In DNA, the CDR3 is TGTGCCAGCAGCGAGGGGGCCACTGTAAACTATGGCTACACCTTC. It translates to CASSEGATVNYGYTF.

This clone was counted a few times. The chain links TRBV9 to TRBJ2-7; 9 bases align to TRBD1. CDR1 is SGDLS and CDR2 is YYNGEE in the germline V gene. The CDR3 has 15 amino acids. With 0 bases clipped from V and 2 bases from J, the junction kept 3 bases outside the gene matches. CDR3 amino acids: CASSVGTGGAYEQYF. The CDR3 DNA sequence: TGTGCCAGCAGCGTAGGAACAGGGGGCGCCTACGAGCAGTACTTC.

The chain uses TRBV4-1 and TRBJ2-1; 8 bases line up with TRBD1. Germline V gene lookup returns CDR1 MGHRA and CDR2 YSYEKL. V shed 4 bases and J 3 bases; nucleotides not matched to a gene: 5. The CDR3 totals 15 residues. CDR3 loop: CASSPGQGNYNEQFF. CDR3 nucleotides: TGCGCCAGCAGCCCCGGACAGGGTAACTACAATGAGCAGTTCTTC.

The CDR3 is CASSPGQGDQPQHF. For the CDR3, the DNA is TGTGCCAGTAGTCCGGGACAGGGGGATCAGCCCCAGCATTTT. V usage is TRBV19 and J usage is TRBJ1-5; 11 bases are shared with TRBD1. From germline, CDR1 is LNHDA and CDR2 SQIVND (reference sequence). The J segment lost 5 bases and the V segment lost 5 bases, leaving 2 bases of the junction unmatched. The CDR3 has 14 residues.

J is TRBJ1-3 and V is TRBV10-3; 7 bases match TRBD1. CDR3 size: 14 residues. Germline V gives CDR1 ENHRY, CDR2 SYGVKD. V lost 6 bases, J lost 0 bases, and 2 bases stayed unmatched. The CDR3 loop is CAISTGASGNTIYF. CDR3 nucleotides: TGTGCCATCAGCACAGGGGCCTCTGGAAACACCATATATTTT.

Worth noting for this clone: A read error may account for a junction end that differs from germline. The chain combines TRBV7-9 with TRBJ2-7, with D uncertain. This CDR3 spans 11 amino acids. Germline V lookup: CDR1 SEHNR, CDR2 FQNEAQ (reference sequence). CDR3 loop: CAGSLAYEQYF. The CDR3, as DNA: TGTGCCGGCAGCCTCGCCTACGAGCAGTACTTC.

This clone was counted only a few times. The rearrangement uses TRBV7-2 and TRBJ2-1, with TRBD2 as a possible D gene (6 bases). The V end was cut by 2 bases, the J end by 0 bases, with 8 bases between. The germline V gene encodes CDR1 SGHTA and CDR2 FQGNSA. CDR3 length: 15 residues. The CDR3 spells CASSLLGGSYNEQFF. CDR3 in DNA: TGTGCCAGCAGCTTACTCGGGGGCTCCTACAATGAGCAGTTCTTC. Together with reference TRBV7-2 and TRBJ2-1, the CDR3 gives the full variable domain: GAGVSQSPSNKVTEKGKDVELRCDPISGHTALYWYRQSLGQGLEFLIYFQGNSAPDKSGLPSDRFSAERTGGSVSTLTIQRTQQEDSAVYLCASSLLGGSYNEQFFGPGTRLTVL.

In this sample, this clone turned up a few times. The CDR3 DNA sequence: TGTGCCAGCAGCTTAGGTTCGCAGGCCCCCTACGAGCAGTACTTC. Residues: CASSLGSQAPYEQYF. The V call is TRBV7-2, the J call TRBJ2-7; D ambiguous. Germline V gene sequence: CDR1 SGHTA, CDR2 FQGNSA. V dropped 1 base and J dropped 2 bases, with 12 bases sitting between them. The length of the CDR3 is 15 residues.

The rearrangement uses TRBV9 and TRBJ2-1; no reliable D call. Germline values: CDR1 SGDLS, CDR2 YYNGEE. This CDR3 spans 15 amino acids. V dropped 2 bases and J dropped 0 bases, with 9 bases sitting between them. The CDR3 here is CASSVTESSYNEQFF. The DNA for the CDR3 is TGTGCCAGCAGCGTTACGGAGAGCTCCTACAATGAGCAGTTCTTC.